This TCR beta chain was sequenced for a study of OX40 agonist ivuxolimab in advanced cancers. Across the whole study: Patients were treated with intravenous ivuxolimab, dosed at 0.01 to 10 mg/kg and infused every 2 weeks. Patients undergoing dose escalation presented with hepatocellular carcinoma, melanoma, renal cell or head and neck cancer.

Assay used: immunoSEQ multiplex PCR; TCRdb lists only in-frame clones, some missing. The sample holds about 45,000 clones; more than 70% are singletons and the top ten take approximately 12%. Germline-derived CDR1 and CDR2 are KGHSH and LQKENI. The CDR3 is made up of 14 amino acids. The study sampled blood at baseline, cycle 4 day 1, and cycle 7 day 1. Study results and caveats: Among expanded peripheral T cells, antigen specificity went undetermined.

For this clone: The antigen remains unidentified.

The genes are TRBV18 and TRBJ2-5; the match to TRBD1 covers 8 bases. TRBJ2-7 explains the end of the DNA better; the J call may be wrong. The TCR sequence derives from an adult with an advanced solid tumor such as melanoma, head and neck, liver or kidney cancer. Sequenced material: CD4+ or CD8+ T cells sorted from blood, taken in a trial of the OX40 agonist ivuxolimab. As DNA, the CDR3 is TGTGCCAGCTCACCACAGACAGGGGTAAACGAGCAGTACTTC. Its translation: CASSPQTGVNEQYF.